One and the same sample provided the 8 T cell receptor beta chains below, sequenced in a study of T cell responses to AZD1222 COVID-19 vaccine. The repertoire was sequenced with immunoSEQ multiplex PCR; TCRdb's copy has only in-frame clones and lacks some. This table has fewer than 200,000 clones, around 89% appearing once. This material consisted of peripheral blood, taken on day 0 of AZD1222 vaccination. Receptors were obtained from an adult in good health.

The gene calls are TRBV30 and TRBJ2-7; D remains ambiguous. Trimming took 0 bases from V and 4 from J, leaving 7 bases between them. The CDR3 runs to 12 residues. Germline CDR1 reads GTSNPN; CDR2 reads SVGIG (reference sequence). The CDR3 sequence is CAWSVALYEQYF. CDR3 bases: TGTGCCTGGAGTGTAGCCCTTTACGAGCAGTACTTC.

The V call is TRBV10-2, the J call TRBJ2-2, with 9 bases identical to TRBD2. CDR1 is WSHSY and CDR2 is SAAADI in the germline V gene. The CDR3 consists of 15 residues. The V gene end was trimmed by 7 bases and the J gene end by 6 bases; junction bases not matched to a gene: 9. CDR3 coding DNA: TGCGCCAGCACGGATCCGGGACTAGCTTCCGGGGAGCTGTTTTTT. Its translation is CASTDPGLASGELFF.

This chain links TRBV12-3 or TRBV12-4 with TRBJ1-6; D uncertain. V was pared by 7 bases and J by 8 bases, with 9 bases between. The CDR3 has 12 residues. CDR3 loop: CASTWVDSPLHF. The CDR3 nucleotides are TGTGCCAGCACCTGGGTAGATTCACCCCTCCACTTT.

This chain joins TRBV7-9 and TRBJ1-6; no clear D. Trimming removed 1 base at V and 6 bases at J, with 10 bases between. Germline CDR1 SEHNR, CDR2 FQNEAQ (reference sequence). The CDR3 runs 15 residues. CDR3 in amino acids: CASSLDANLNSPLHF. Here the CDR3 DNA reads TGTGCCAGCAGCTTAGATGCGAACCTTAATTCACCCCTCCACTTT.

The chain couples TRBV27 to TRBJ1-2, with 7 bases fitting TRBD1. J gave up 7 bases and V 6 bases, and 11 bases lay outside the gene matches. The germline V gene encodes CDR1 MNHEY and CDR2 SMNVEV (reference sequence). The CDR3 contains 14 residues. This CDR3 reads CASRRTGPEGGYTF. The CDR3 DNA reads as TGTGCCAGCAGAAGGACAGGTCCGGAAGGTGGCTACACCTTC.

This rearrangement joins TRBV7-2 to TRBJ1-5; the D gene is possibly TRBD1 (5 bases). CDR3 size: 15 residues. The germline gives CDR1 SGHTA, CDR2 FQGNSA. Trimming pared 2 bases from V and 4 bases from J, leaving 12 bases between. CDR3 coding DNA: TGTGCCAGCAGCTTACAGGACGGGGGGAATCAGCCCCAGCATTTT. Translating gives CASSLQDGGNQPQHF. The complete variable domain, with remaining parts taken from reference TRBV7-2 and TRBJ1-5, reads GAGVSQSPSNKVTEKGKDVELRCDPISGHTALYWYRQSLGQGLEFLIYFQGNSAPDKSGLPSDRFSAERTGGSVSTLTIQRTQQEDSAVYLCASSLQDGGNQPQHFGDGTRLSIL.

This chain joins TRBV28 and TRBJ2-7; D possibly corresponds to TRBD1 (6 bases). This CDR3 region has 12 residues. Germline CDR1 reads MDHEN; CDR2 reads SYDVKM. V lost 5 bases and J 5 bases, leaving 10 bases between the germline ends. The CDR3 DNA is TGTGCCAGCAGTCAGGGGCTGAACGAGCAGTACTTC. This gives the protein CASSQGLNEQYF.

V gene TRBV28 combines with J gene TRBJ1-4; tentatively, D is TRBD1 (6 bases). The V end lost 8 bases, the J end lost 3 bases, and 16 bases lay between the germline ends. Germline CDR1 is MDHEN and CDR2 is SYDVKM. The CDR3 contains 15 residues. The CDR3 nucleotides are TGTGCCAGCGAAAGCAGGGGTGAGGCTAATGAAAAACTGTTTTTT. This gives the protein CASESRGEANEKLFF.